The T cell receptor (beta chain) described here comes from a study of blood T cell repertoires in COVID-19. Method: immunoSEQ multiplex PCR; TCRdb's copy keeps in-frame clones and lacks some. The sample has approximately 150,000 clones; approximately 81% are singletons. This CDR3 has 13 residues. Germline CDR1 LNHDA, CDR2 SQIVND (reference sequence). Trimming cost V 2 bases and J 8 bases; bases outside gene matches: 5. Sequenced sample: peripheral blood. The V and J genes are TRBV19 and TRBJ1-1, with 7 bases aligning to TRBD1. The TCR comes from a human donor with acute or convalescent COVID-19. The donor label of this sample is uncertain. CDR3 DNA sequence: TGTGCCAGTAGTATACTAGGGGGCTGGGAAGCTTTCTTT. Translating it yields CASSILGGWEAFF. Variable domain in full (rest from reference TRBV19 and TRBJ1-1): DGGITQSPKYLFRKEGQNVTLSCEQNLNHDAMYWYRQDPGQGLRLIYYSQIVNDFQKGDIAEGYSVSREKKESFPLTVTSAQKNPTAFYLCASSILGGWEAFFGQGTRLTVV.